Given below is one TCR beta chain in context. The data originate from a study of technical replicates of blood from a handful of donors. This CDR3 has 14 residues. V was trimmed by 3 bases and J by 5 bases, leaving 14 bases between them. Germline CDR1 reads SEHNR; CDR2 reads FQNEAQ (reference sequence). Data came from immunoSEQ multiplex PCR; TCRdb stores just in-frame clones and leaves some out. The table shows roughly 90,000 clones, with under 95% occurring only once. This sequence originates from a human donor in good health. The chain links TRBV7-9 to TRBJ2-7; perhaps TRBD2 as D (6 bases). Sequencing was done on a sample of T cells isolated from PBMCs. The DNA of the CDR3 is TGTGCCAGCAGCTTGGGCCCGGGGGTCCACGAGCAGTACTTC. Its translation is CASSLGPGVHEQYF.